This section outlines one T cell receptor (beta chain) sequence together with its context. The antigen is undetermined. The data were obtained in a study of cytomegalovirus exposure and HLA in healthy donors. Study at large: A subsequent analysis reported that the roughly 120 validation repertoires were produced on the same platform that had also been used for the roughly 670 first-cohort repertoires. Broader study findings: Testing in vitro showed three CMV-associated chains specific for CMV antigens. First-cohort TCR clusters were later found to tend to co-occur in the 120 or so validation repertoires. Altogether, some 170 TCR beta chains were recorded as cytomegalovirus-associated.

Data came from immunoSEQ multiplex PCR; TCRdb stores just in-frame clones and leaves some out. The sample contains tens of thousands of clones, roughly 93% of which appear only once. The material sequenced was PBMCs. This receptor was obtained from a woman younger than 35 in good health and CMV-seronegative.

CDR3 sequence reads: CASSSTNLRGETQYF. In nucleotides, the CDR3 is TGTGCCAGCAGCTCGACGAATTTAAGGGGAGAGACCCAGTACTTC. The chain couples TRBV7-2 to TRBJ2-5; D perhaps matches TRBD1 (5 bases). V lost 4 bases to trimming and J lost 4 bases, with 16 bases between them. The germline CDR1 and CDR2 sequences are SGHTA and FQGNSA. The CDR3 is 15 amino acids.